This TCR beta chain was captured by sequencing in a study of T cell responses to AZD1222 COVID-19 vaccine. General study results and limits: Across spike, vaccine-associated CD4 TCRs were found, dominant at 160-218 and 743-854. Reportedly, nearly half the spike-specific TCRs target unmutated variant regions. Clonal diversity was possibly underestimated, and the donors were mostly white British, with more females.

As regards this clone: The target antigen is unknown.

The germline V and J ends were trimmed by 0 bases and 6 bases, with 17 bases remaining between them. The CDR3 contains 16 residues. Germline-derived CDR1 and CDR2 are SGDLS and YYNGEE. Some clones are missing from TCRdb's copy, which holds only in-frame ones; the method was immunoSEQ multiplex PCR. Among about 180,000 clones listed, approximately 90% were seen once. The gene calls are TRBV9 and TRBJ2-3; TRBD1 might be the D (7 bases). The input for sequencing was peripheral blood, taken on day 0 of AZD1222 vaccination. This TCR was sampled from an adult in good health. CDR3 in DNA: TGTGCCAGCAGCGTAGCGCTCGGACAGGCGGGGGATACGCAGTATTTT. Its translation is CASSVALGQAGDTQYF.